This paragraph covers one TCR beta chain sequence. Germline-derived CDR1 and CDR2 are ENHRY and SYGVKD. Trimming removed 4 bases from V and 6 bases from J, with 16 bases in between. This CDR3 contains 15 residues. TRAV- and TRBV-specific primers, spanning alpha and beta chains, primed first-strand cDNA. TCRs underwent approximately 20 PCR cycles of amplification with a constant-region primer and V-primer adapter. Isolated mRNA was amplified by in vitro transcription. Using its own MiXCR run on the reads, TCRdb lists one record per CDR3 protein. Among about 7,300 distinct CDR3 sequences listed, roughly 82% were seen once. The data were obtained in a study of low-dose radiotherapy and immunotherapy resistance in tumors. Study as a whole: Treatment included intravenous cyclophosphamide dosed at 200 mg/m2 every two weeks, one day before radiation and immunotherapy. Patients took 300 mg oral aspirin daily for four cycles from cycle 1 day 1.

The chain carries TRBV10-3 and TRBJ2-1; a weak D match, TRBD2 (6 bases). This TCR was recovered from a human donor with advanced metastatic prostate, ovarian, gallbladder or colorectal cancer (not recorded which). This table probably holds off-target reads from a library built for another chain. The CDR3: CAISVGDSSLNEQFF. In nucleotides, the CDR3 is TGTGCCATCAGTGTCGGGGACTCGTCCCTCAATGAGCAGTTCTTC.